A selection of T cell receptor beta chains follows, all from one sample in a study of identifying expanded T cells in peripheral blood. Sequencing was performed with immunoSEQ multiplex PCR; in TCRdb, only in-frame clones are kept and a portion is missing. This sample has around 94,000 clones, with 88% found just once. Input material: blood. Receptor source: a person aged 18 to 70 in good health. CDR3s include the opening cysteine and the closing phenylalanine or tryptophan. Each record gives: CDR3 length, clone size, V gene, D gene, J gene, CDR3 protein, CDR3 DNA. D genes are given only for firm matches. Some rows mark clone size as missing; the rest say once, few, many or name a class of expanded clone.

CDR3 length: 15; clone size: .; V gene: TRBV14; D gene: .; J gene: TRBJ2-7; CDR3 protein: CASSHSGVGTYEQYF; CDR3 DNA: TGTGCCAGCAGCCACTCGGGAGTAGGGACCTACGAGCAGTACTTC
CDR3 length: 14; clone size: .; V gene: TRBV11-3; D gene: TRBD2; J gene: TRBJ2-3; CDR3 protein: CASSPAGGSDTQYF; CDR3 DNA: TGTGCCAGCAGCCCAGCGGGGGGATCAGATACGCAGTATTTT
CDR3 length: 17; clone size: .; V gene: TRBV28; D gene: .; J gene: TRBJ2-2; CDR3 protein: CASSLWGSGLDTGELFF; CDR3 DNA: TGTGCCAGCAGTTTATGGGGTAGCGGCCTGGACACCGGGGAGCTGTTTTTT
CDR3 length: 16; clone size: .; V gene: TRBV28; D gene: TRBD2; J gene: TRBJ2-1; CDR3 protein: CASSLQSGSGGYEQFF; CDR3 DNA: TGTGCCAGCAGTTTGCAGAGCGGGAGCGGAGGGTATGAGCAGTTCTTC
CDR3 length: 13; clone size: .; V gene: TRBV11-3; D gene: .; J gene: TRBJ2-2; CDR3 protein: CASSLPPTGELFF; CDR3 DNA: TGTGCCAGCAGCTTACCCCCCACCGGGGAGCTGTTTTTT
CDR3 length: 18; clone size: .; V gene: TRBV5-6; D gene: .; J gene: TRBJ2-2; CDR3 protein: CASSSDYSGTSNTGELFF; CDR3 DNA: TGTGCCAGCAGCTCGGATTACTCCGGGACATCGAACACCGGGGAGCTGTTTTTT
CDR3 length: 14; clone size: .; V gene: TRBV10-2; D gene: .; J gene: TRBJ1-5; CDR3 protein: CASSESTSNQPQHF; CDR3 DNA: TGCGCCAGCAGTGAGTCAACAAGCAATCAGCCCCAGCATTTT
CDR3 length: 11; clone size: .; V gene: TRBV2; D gene: .; J gene: TRBJ2-3; CDR3 protein: CASSRTDTQYF; CDR3 DNA: TGTGCCAGCAGTCGGACAGATACGCAGTATTTT
CDR3 length: 12; clone size: .; V gene: TRBV28; D gene: .; J gene: TRBJ2-1; CDR3 protein: CASSLPRYEQFF; CDR3 DNA: TGTGCCAGCAGCTTACCGAGATATGAGCAGTTCTTC
CDR3 length: 14; clone size: .; V gene: TRBV27; D gene: .; J gene: TRBJ2-6; CDR3 protein: CASSPGPGANVLTF; CDR3 DNA: TGTGCCAGCAGTCCGGGGCCGGGGGCCAACGTCCTGACTTTC
CDR3 length: 13; clone size: once; V gene: TRBV5-6; D gene: .; J gene: TRBJ2-5; CDR3 protein: CASSLVRAETQYF; CDR3 DNA: TGTGCCAGCAGCTTGGTACGGGCAGAGACCCAGTACTTC
CDR3 length: 15; clone size: .; V gene: TRBV28; D gene: TRBD2; J gene: TRBJ2-1; CDR3 protein: CASRKTSGRVHEQFF; CDR3 DNA: TGTGCCAGCAGGAAAACTAGCGGGAGAGTTCATGAGCAGTTCTTC
CDR3 length: 14; clone size: many; V gene: TRBV19; D gene: TRBD1; J gene: TRBJ2-7; CDR3 protein: CASNPTGEAYEQYF; CDR3 DNA: TGTGCCAGTAACCCGACAGGGGAAGCTTACGAGCAGTACTTC
CDR3 length: 13; clone size: .; V gene: TRBV11-3; D gene: .; J gene: TRBJ1-1; CDR3 protein: CASSFRRDTEAFF; CDR3 DNA: TGTGCCAGCAGTTTTAGGCGGGACACTGAAGCTTTCTTT
CDR3 length: 14; clone size: few; V gene: TRBV30; D gene: TRBD1; J gene: TRBJ1-1; CDR3 protein: CAWSVTGMNTEAFF; CDR3 DNA: TGTGCCTGGAGTGTGACAGGGATGAACACTGAAGCTTTCTTT
CDR3 length: 15; clone size: .; V gene: TRBV5-8; D gene: .; J gene: TRBJ2-1; CDR3 protein: CASSTTGGRADEQFF; CDR3 DNA: TGTGCCAGCAGCACGACCGGGGGTCGGGCGGATGAGCAGTTCTTC
CDR3 length: 15; clone size: once; V gene: TRBV7-9; D gene: .; J gene: TRBJ1-4; CDR3 protein: CASSGHRETTEKLFF; CDR3 DNA: TGTGCCAGCAGCGGACACAGGGAAACTACTGAAAAACTGTTTTTT